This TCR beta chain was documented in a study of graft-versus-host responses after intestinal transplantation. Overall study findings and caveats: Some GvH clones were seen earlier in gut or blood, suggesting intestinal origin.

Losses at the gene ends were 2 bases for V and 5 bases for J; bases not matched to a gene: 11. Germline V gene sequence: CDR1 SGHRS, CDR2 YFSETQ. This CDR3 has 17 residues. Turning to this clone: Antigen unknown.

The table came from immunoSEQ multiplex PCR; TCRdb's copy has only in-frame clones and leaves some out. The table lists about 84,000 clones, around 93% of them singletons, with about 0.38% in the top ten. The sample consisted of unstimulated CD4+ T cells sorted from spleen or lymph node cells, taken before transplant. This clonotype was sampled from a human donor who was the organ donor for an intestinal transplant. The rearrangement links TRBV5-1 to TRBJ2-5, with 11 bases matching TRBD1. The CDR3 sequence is CASSFELGQGASETQYF. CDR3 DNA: TGCGCCAGCAGCTTCGAACTCGGACAGGGGGCGTCGGAGACCCAGTACTTC.